What follows are 10 T cell receptor beta chains derived from one specimen sequenced in a study of neurological immune-mediated disorders. TCRdb re-called the 5' RACE reads through MiXCR, storing one row per CDR3 protein. The repertoire holds more than 20,000 distinct CDR3 sequences, over 2% seen once, with approximately 2.2% in the top ten. Specimen: PBMCs. These receptors came from a woman between 50 and 59 years old with multiple sclerosis.

This clonotype was seen many times. The genes are TRBV27 and TRBJ2-3; TRBD2 is a possible D gene (5 bases). The CDR3 has 16 residues. Per the germline V gene, CDR1 is MNHEY and CDR2 is SMNVEV (reference sequence). Trimming took 3 bases from V and 1 from J, leaving 14 bases between them. The CDR3 region is CASSFLASGGTDTQYF. The CDR3 DNA follows: TGTGCCAGCAGTTTTTTAGCGAGCGGCGGCACAGATACGCAGTATTTT.

This clonotype was observed many times. V and J are TRBV7-2 and TRBJ2-7; TRBD2 agrees at 9 bases. V shed 8 bases, J shed 1 base, and the junction held 6 bases outside the gene matches. From germline, CDR1 is SGHTA and CDR2 FQGNSA. CDR3 length: 14 amino acids. The DNA of the CDR3 is TGTGCCAGCTGGGATAGCGGGAGATCCTACGAGCAGTACTTC. Its translation: CASWDSGRSYEQYF.

This clonotype was recorded many times. The V gene is TRBV10-3, the J gene TRBJ1-2, with a weak D call TRBD1 (5 bases). Germline CDR1 and CDR2: ENHRY and SYGVKD. Deletions cut 0 bases from V and 0 bases from J, with 11 bases between. The length of the CDR3 is 16 residues. The CDR3 region has the DNA TGTGCCATCAGTGAGTCTGGGGCAGGAGCTAACTATGGCTACACCTTC. Translating gives CAISESGAGANYGYTF.

This clonotype was recorded many times. The chain combines TRBV5-1 with TRBJ2-3, with 7 bases aligning to TRBD2. This CDR3 is 15 amino acids long. CDR1 and CDR2 from the germline V gene are SGHRS and YFSETQ. With V trimmed by 7 bases and J by 0 bases, 8 bases remained unmatched. The CDR3 is CASGRGAGSTDTQYF. CDR3 coding DNA: TGCGCCAGCGGTCGGGGAGCGGGGAGCACAGATACGCAGTATTTT. The whole variable domain, filled in from reference TRBV5-1 and TRBJ2-3, reads KAGVTQTPRYLIKTRGQQVTLSCSPISGHRSVSWYQQTPGQGLQFLFEYFSETQRNKGNFPGRFSGRQFSNSRSEMNVSTLELGDSALYLCASGRGAGSTDTQYFGPGTRLTVL.

This clonotype was seen many times. The rearrangement joins TRBV29-1 to TRBJ2-1, with 10 bases lining up with TRBD2. Trimming took 7 bases from V and 7 from J; bases not matched to a gene: 7. Germline CDR1 is SQVTM and CDR2 is ANQGSEA. The CDR3 runs to 13 residues. The CDR3 protein is CSAIAGGRNEQFF. The CDR3 DNA reads TGCAGCGCAATAGCGGGAGGACGGAATGAGCAGTTCTTC.

On this clonotype: This CDR3 is missing its conserved last phenylalanine or tryptophan, likely due to a read error. The chain employs TRBV10-3 and TRBJ2-7, with 10 nucleotides matching TRBD1. The length of the CDR3 is 14 residues. The V and J ends lost 4 bases and 5 bases, in that order; junction bases with no gene match: 5. Per the germline V gene, CDR1 is ENHRY and CDR2 is SYGVKD. The CDR3 coding sequence is TGTGCCATCAGTGGTGGGGACAGGGGCGACGAGCAGTACAAC. Protein product: CAISGGDRGDEQYN.

This clonotype was found many times. The chain couples TRBV29-1 to TRBJ2-3, with 13 bases lining up with TRBD2. The CDR3 is made up of 19 amino acids. V dropped 1 base and J dropped 2; count of bases not matched to a gene: 12. From germline, CDR1 is SQVTM and CDR2 ANQGSEA. The CDR3 is CSVEVRGLAGAVVTDTQYF. The CDR3 region has the DNA TGCAGCGTTGAAGTTCGTGGACTAGCGGGAGCGGTGGTCACAGATACGCAGTATTTT.

There are many counts of this clonotype. The chain links TRBV29-1 to TRBJ1-1; D ambiguous. CDR1 is SQVTM, CDR2 ANQGSEA, per germline. V was shortened by 5 bases and J by 11 bases, with 21 bases between the two germline ends. The CDR3 covers 13 residues. CDR3 residues: CSVYTEGTSRAFF. The CDR3, as DNA: TGCAGCGTTTACACTGAAGGAACCTCGAGGGCTTTCTTT.

This clonotype is labeled as medium-sized. The chain is built from TRBV6-2 or TRBV6-3 and TRBJ2-1; 7 bases fit TRBD2. Trimming removed 4 bases from V and 4 bases from J; junction bases left unmatched: 7. The CDR3 totals 15 residues. CDR1 is MNHEY and CDR2 is SVGEGT in the germline V gene. CDR3 sequence reads: CASSWDERGYNEQFF. The CDR3 DNA follows: TGTGCCAGCAGTTGGGACGAGCGGGGATACAATGAGCAGTTCTTC.

This rearrangement joins TRBV6-2 or TRBV6-3 to TRBJ2-1; D tentatively fits TRBD1 or TRBD2 (5 bases each). The CDR3 contains 16 residues. Germline loops: CDR1 MNHEY, CDR2 SVGEGT. Trimming pared 2 bases from V and 8 bases from J, leaving 19 bases between. CDR3 sequence reads: CASSYPFGTGIHEQFF. The DNA of the CDR3 is TGTGCCAGCAGTTACCCCTTTGGGACGGGAATCCATGAGCAGTTCTTC.